Shown below are 8 T cell receptor beta chains from a single sample sequenced in a study of blood T cell repertoires in COVID-19. Some clones are missing from TCRdb's copy, which holds only in-frame ones; the method was immunoSEQ multiplex PCR. The sample includes 150,000 or so clones, about 85% of them seen just once. Sequencing was performed on peripheral blood. The receptors derive from a man aged 65 to 85 who had recovered from COVID-19.

The chain uses TRBV5-5 and TRBJ2-7; tentative D call: TRBD2 (6 bases). V was shortened by 3 bases and J by 3 bases, with 10 bases between the two germline ends. Germline lookup yields CDR1 SGHKS and CDR2 YYEKEE (reference sequence). This CDR3 is built from 13 residues. The CDR3 coding sequence is TGTGCCAGCAGCTGGGGGGACCACTACGAGCAGTACTTC. It translates to CASSWGDHYEQYF.

The J gene is TRBJ2-3, the V gene TRBV6-5, with 7 positions matching TRBD2. The CDR3 consists of 16 residues. Unmatched junction bases numbered 7, after V lost 3 bases and J lost 1 base. Germline V gives CDR1 MNHEY, CDR2 SVGAGI. This chain's CDR3 is CASSYGRVPGTDTQYF. The CDR3 nucleotides are TGTGCCAGCAGTTATGGGAGGGTTCCTGGCACAGATACGCAGTATTTT.

Comments on this clone: The sample carries other DNA sequences with the same CDR3. This chain connects TRBV5-1 to TRBJ2-7; D may be TRBD1 (6 bases). The V gene lost 0 bases and the J gene lost 7 bases, with 11 bases spanning the gap. Germline CDR1 SGHRS, CDR2 YFSETQ. The CDR3 runs to 13 residues. CDR3 amino acids: CASSLGRGREQYF. The CDR3 nucleotides read TGCGCCAGCAGCTTGGGCAGGGGACGGGAGCAGTACTTC.

Only one count was recorded for this clone. The rearrangement links TRBV28 to TRBJ1-1; no clear D gene. There are 14 residues in the CDR3. The germline V gene encodes CDR1 MDHEN and CDR2 SYDVKM. The V gene lost 2 bases and the J gene lost 5 bases, with 12 bases spanning the gap. The chain's CDR3 is CASSLKGGRTEAFF. The DNA for the CDR3 is TGTGCCAGCAGTTTAAAGGGAGGGAGGACTGAAGCTTTCTTT.

This sequence joins TRBV9 and TRBJ2-1; 10 bases match TRBD2. J was trimmed by 4 bases and V by 3 bases; bases with no gene match: 10. The CDR3 extends over 17 amino acids. CDR1 and CDR2 (germline): SGDLS, YYNGEE. CDR3 nucleotide sequence: TGTGCCAGCAGCGCCGCACTAGGACTAGCGGTATACAATGAGCAGTTCTTC. Encoded protein: CASSAALGLAVYNEQFF.

This chain links TRBV23-1 with TRBJ1-2; possible D gene TRBD1, 5 bases. TRBV23-1 is treated as an ORF (open reading frame) with a function not yet certain. Trimming took off 6 bases at V and 8 bases at J, with 13 bases between the two ends. This CDR3 is built from 12 residues. Written as DNA, the CDR3 is TGCGCCAGCAGCCAAGTAGGGGAAGGCTACACCTTC. It yields the protein CASSQVGEGYTF.

This clone was observed many times. The identical CDR3 is also encoded by other nucleotide sequences in the sample. CDR3 in DNA: TGCAGCGTTGAGGGACAGGGCTACACAGATACGCAGTATTTT. Protein: CSVEGQGYTDTQYF. V gene TRBV29-1 combines with J gene TRBJ2-3; 9 bases agree with TRBD1. J lost 2 bases, V lost 3 bases, and 3 bases had no gene match. The CDR3 spans 14 residues. Germline V gene data show CDR1 as SQVTM and CDR2 as ANQGSEA.

The J gene is TRBJ2-7, the V gene TRBV3-1 (or the pseudogene TRBV3-2); D gene unclear. Trimming stripped 4 bases from V and 2 bases from J, with 12 bases between. The CDR3 length is 14 residues. CDR1 and CDR2 from the germline V gene are LGHDT and YNNKEL (reference sequence). In nucleotides, the CDR3 is TGTGCCAGCAGCCTACCGGAGAGAACCTACGAGCAGTACTTC. Its protein product is CASSLPERTYEQYF.